These 20 T cell receptor beta chains came from one sample sequenced in a study of blood T cell repertoires in COVID-19. Profiling relied on immunoSEQ multiplex PCR, and the TCRdb table lists in-frame clones only, not all of them. The sample lists around 140,000 clones, about 87% occurring once. The sample consisted of peripheral blood. The receptors originated from a woman aged 45-60 years with acute or convalescent COVID-19.

The chain uses TRBV27 and TRBJ2-1; 16 bases align to TRBD2. V lost 5 bases and J lost 7; bases outside the gene matches: 14. The germline V gene has CDR1 MNHEY and CDR2 SMNVEV (reference sequence). The CDR3 covers 19 residues. The CDR3 DNA follows: TGTGCCAGCAGTCCGGGACTAGCGGGAGGGCCGTACCCGGGTAATGAGCAGTTCTTC. Encoded protein: CASSPGLAGGPYPGNEQFF.

The chain has TRBV3-1 (or the pseudogene TRBV3-2) and TRBJ1-2; TRBD1 is a possible D gene (5 bases). CDR3 size: 17 residues. CDR1 and CDR2 (germline): LGHDT, YNNKEL (reference sequence). Trimming cost V 0 bases and J 2 bases, with 16 bases left between them. The CDR3 here is CASSQDRRGGENYGYTF. The CDR3 region has the DNA TGTGCCAGCAGCCAAGATCGGAGGGGAGGAGAGAACTATGGCTACACCTTC.

The V gene is TRBV5-1, the J gene TRBJ1-4, with a possible D match to TRBD1 (5 bases). This CDR3 has 14 residues. V shed 4 bases and J shed 8 bases, with 15 bases lying between them. Germline lookup yields CDR1 SGHRS and CDR2 YFSETQ. The CDR3 here is CASSPGGLGEKLFF. The CDR3 DNA reads TGCGCCAGCAGCCCCGGGGGTCTTGGGGAAAAACTGTTTTTT.

V gene TRBV15 combines with J gene TRBJ2-7, with 7 nucleotides matching TRBD2. After removal of 3 bases from V and 0 bases from J, the junction contained 11 bases not matched to a gene. Germline V lookup: CDR1 LNHNV, CDR2 YYDKDF (reference sequence). CDR3 length equals 17 residues. This CDR3 is CATSRGAREPSSYEQYF. As DNA, the CDR3 is TGTGCCACCAGCAGGGGCGCGCGGGAGCCGAGCTCCTACGAGCAGTACTTC. Full variable domain (remainder filled in from reference TRBV15 and TRBJ2-7): DAMVIQNPRYQVTQFGKPVTLSCSQTLNHNVMYWYQQKSSQAPKLLFHYYDKDFNNEADTPDNFQSRRPNTSFCFLDIRSPGLGDTAMYLCATSRGAREPSSYEQYFGPGTRLTVT.

The chain has TRBV19 and TRBJ1-1, with D perhaps TRBD1 (6 bases). Trimming left V 5 bases short and J 3 bases short, with 10 bases between. CDR3 length equals 13 residues. Germline V lookup: CDR1 LNHDA, CDR2 SQIVND (reference sequence). The CDR3 DNA is TGTGCCAGTAGTGCCAGGACAGACACTGAAGCTTTCTTT. Residues: CASSARTDTEAFF.

V gene TRBV9 combines with J gene TRBJ1-2; the match to TRBD1 covers 9 bases. The J segment lost 4 bases and the V segment lost 7 bases, leaving 8 bases of the junction unmatched. The CDR3 has 14 amino acids. CDR1 and CDR2 from the germline V gene are SGDLS and YYNGEE. This CDR3 is CASQGGTGLYGYTF. In nucleotides, the CDR3 is TGTGCCAGCCAGGGCGGGACAGGGCTCTATGGCTACACCTTC.

The V and J genes are TRBV11-2 and TRBJ1-2; a weak D match, TRBD1 (6 bases). Germline loops: CDR1 SGHAT, CDR2 FQNNGV. Trimming cost V 0 bases and J 4 bases, with 21 bases left between them. The CDR3 loop spans 18 amino acids. This chain's CDR3 is CASSLEARGLWGPYGYTF. The CDR3 nucleotides read TGTGCCAGCAGCTTAGAGGCCAGGGGTCTCTGGGGCCCCTATGGCTACACCTTC.

This chain joins TRBV12-3 or TRBV12-4 and TRBJ1-2; no definite D call. The length of the CDR3 is 13 residues. V lost 3 bases and J lost 4, with 9 bases in between. CDR3 sequence: CASSLSGTYGYTF. CDR3 coding DNA: TGTGCCAGCAGTTTGAGCGGAACCTATGGCTACACCTTC.

In its sample, this clone was seen once. This chain connects TRBV7-2 to TRBJ1-1; TRBD1 matches 11 bases. This CDR3 has 18 amino acids. Losses at the gene ends were 4 bases for V and 1 base for J; bases not matched to a gene: 11. CDR1 and CDR2 from the germline V gene are SGHTA and FQGNSA. Written as DNA, the CDR3 is TGTGCCAGCAGCTCAAAGGGACAGGGGGAGGTATCGAACACTGAAGCTTTCTTT. Its protein product is CASSSKGQGEVSNTEAFF. Based on the CDR3 plus reference TRBV7-2 and TRBJ1-1, the full variable domain is GAGVSQSPSNKVTEKGKDVELRCDPISGHTALYWYRQSLGQGLEFLIYFQGNSAPDKSGLPSDRFSAERTGGSVSTLTIQRTQQEDSAVYLCASSSKGQGEVSNTEAFFGQGTRLTVV.

The chain employs TRBV5-1 and TRBJ2-3; 11 bases map to TRBD2. Germline CDR1 SGHRS, CDR2 YFSETQ. Unmatched junction bases numbered 7, after V lost 4 bases and J lost 0 bases. This CDR3 is built from 17 residues. CDR3 DNA sequence: TGCGCCAGCAGCACTTCGGGACTAGCGGCTAGCACAGATACGCAGTATTTT. It yields the protein CASSTSGLAASTDTQYF.

V gene TRBV28 combines with J gene TRBJ1-3; possible D gene TRBD1, 5 bases. Germline V gives CDR1 MDHEN, CDR2 SYDVKM. V was clipped by 5 bases and J by 4 bases, with 12 bases between them. The CDR3 spans 14 residues. The CDR3 nucleotides read TGTGCCAGCAGTCCCGGGACTCCCGGAAACACCATATATTTT. This sequence encodes CASSPGTPGNTIYF.

The rearrangement links TRBV13 to TRBJ2-3; 11 bases are shared with TRBD2. Looked up from germline, CDR1 is PRHDT and CDR2 is FYEKMQ (reference sequence). There are 16 residues in the CDR3. The J segment lost 2 bases and the V segment lost 2 bases, leaving 3 bases of the junction unmatched. This CDR3 is CASSLRLAGLTDTQYF. CDR3 coding DNA: TGTGCCAGCAGCTTACGACTAGCGGGACTCACAGATACGCAGTATTTT.

This chain uses TRBV19 with TRBJ1-3; D unresolved. V lost 5 bases, J lost 1 base, and 12 bases lay in between. The CDR3 sequence is 15 residues long. Germline loops: CDR1 LNHDA, CDR2 SQIVND (reference sequence). CDR3 DNA sequence: TGTGCCAGTAGTCGGGAAATTACATCTGGAAACACCATATATTTT. It encodes CASSREITSGNTIYF.

The chain uses TRBV5-5 and TRBJ2-7; 14 nucleotides agree with TRBD2. Trimming at V came to 0 bases and at J to 3 bases, leaving 5 bases not matched to a gene. This CDR3 is 17 amino acids long. Per the germline V gene, CDR1 is SGHKS and CDR2 is YYEKEE (reference sequence). The CDR3 loop reads CASSLGTSGRRLYEQYF. The DNA of the CDR3 is TGTGCCAGCAGCTTGGGGACTAGCGGGAGGAGGCTCTACGAGCAGTACTTC.

As concerns this clone: In the same sample, other DNA sequences code for this CDR3. V gene TRBV3-1 (or the pseudogene TRBV3-2) combines with J gene TRBJ1-3; D ambiguous. V dropped 4 bases and J dropped 1 base, with 8 bases sitting between them. CDR3 length: 14 amino acids. Germline CDR1 LGHDT, CDR2 YNNKEL (reference sequence). CDR3 nucleotides: TGTGCCAGCAGCCCGGACTCATCTGGAAACACCATATATTTT. It specifies CASSPDSSGNTIYF.

The chain employs TRBV14 and TRBJ2-3, with D unresolved. This CDR3 comprises 13 residues. CDR1 SGHDN and CDR2 FVKESK come from the germline V gene. V lost 4 bases, J lost 1 base, and 6 bases lay in between. Here the CDR3 DNA reads TGTGCCAGCAGCCCAACAGGCACAGATACGCAGTATTTT. This translates into CASSPTGTDTQYF.

This chain links TRBV29-1 with TRBJ2-7; D is possibly TRBD2 (5 bases). This CDR3 has 12 residues. V was pared by 5 bases and J by 4 bases, with 12 bases between. CDR1 and CDR2 from the germline V gene are SQVTM and ANQGSEA. The CDR3 DNA is TGCAGCGTTTCGGCTAGCCGGTACGAGCAGTACTTC. Its protein product is CSVSASRYEQYF.

V and J are TRBV7-2 and TRBJ1-5; no definite D call. The CDR3 contains 13 residues. The germline V gene encodes CDR1 SGHTA and CDR2 FQGNSA. V lost 8 bases and J lost 5, with 13 bases in between. The CDR3 loop reads CASSGGGHQPQHF. CDR3 DNA: TGTGCCAGCTCCGGCGGCGGGCATCAGCCCCAGCATTTT. The whole variable domain, filled in from reference TRBV7-2 and TRBJ1-5, reads GAGVSQSPSNKVTEKGKDVELRCDPISGHTALYWYRQSLGQGLEFLIYFQGNSAPDKSGLPSDRFSAERTGGSVSTLTIQRTQQEDSAVYLCASSGGGHQPQHFGDGTRLSIL.

The CDR3 sequence: CASSVMPGGLGDTQYF. The DNA of the CDR3 is TGTGCCAGCAGCGTAATGCCGGGGGGGCTGGGAGATACGCAGTATTTT. The chain links TRBV9 to TRBJ2-3; 8 nucleotides agree with TRBD2. J was trimmed by 5 bases and V by 1 base; bases with no gene match: 9. This CDR3 has 16 residues. Germline assignment: CDR1 SGDLS and CDR2 YYNGEE.

The chain employs TRBV24-1 and TRBJ1-2; a possible D gene is TRBD1 (5 bases). CDR3 length equals 13 residues. Between the trimmed V and J ends, which lost 4 bases and 8 bases, there was a span of 13 bases. The germline V gene has CDR1 KGHDR and CDR2 SFDVKD. Written as DNA, the CDR3 is TGTGCCACCAGTGACGGCAGGGCGGAAGGCTACACCTTC. Translated, it gives CATSDGRAEGYTF.